This T cell receptor beta chain originates from a study of T cell changes during pregnancy in multiple sclerosis. Sequencing was performed with immunoSEQ multiplex PCR; in TCRdb, only in-frame clones are kept and a portion is missing. Here the sample spans tens of thousands of clones, 85% to 95% being singletons. The CDR3 is 17 residues long. Trimming removed 2 bases at V and 4 bases at J, with 20 bases between. Per the germline V gene, CDR1 is SGHTA and CDR2 is FQGNSA. The chain uses TRBV7-2 and TRBJ2-5, with D possibly matching TRBD2 (7 bases). The sequence was collected from a female donor with multiple sclerosis, enrolled in a pregnancy study. Specimen: CD4+ T cells from peripheral blood mononuclear cells, collected in the third trimester of pregnancy. CDR3 sequence reads: CASSLKGGGTRAETQYF. As DNA, the CDR3 is TGTGCCAGCAGCTTAAAGGGGGGGGGAACTAGGGCAGAGACCCAGTACTTC.